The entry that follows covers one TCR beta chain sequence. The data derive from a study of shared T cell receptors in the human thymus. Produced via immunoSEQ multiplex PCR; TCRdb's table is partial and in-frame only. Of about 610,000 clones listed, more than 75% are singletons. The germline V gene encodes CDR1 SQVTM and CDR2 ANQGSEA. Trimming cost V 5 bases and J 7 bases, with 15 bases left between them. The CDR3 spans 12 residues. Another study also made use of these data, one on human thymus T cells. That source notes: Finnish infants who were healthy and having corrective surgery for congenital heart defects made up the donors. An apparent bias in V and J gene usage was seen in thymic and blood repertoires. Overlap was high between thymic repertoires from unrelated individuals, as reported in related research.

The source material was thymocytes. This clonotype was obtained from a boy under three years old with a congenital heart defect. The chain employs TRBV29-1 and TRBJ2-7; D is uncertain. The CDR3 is CSVLFSGDEQYF. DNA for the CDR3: TGCAGCGTTCTCTTCTCGGGTGATGAGCAGTACTTC.